These T cell receptor beta chains were read from a single sample in a study of identical twins. A single record per CDR3 protein comes from TCRdb applying MiXCR to the 5' RACE reads. Among some 630,000 distinct CDR3 sequences, about 7% were seen once, and the ten largest hold 1.6%. The sample was also linked to a second study, of yellow fever vaccine responses in identical twins.

The sequenced sample consisted of PBMCs. The receptors originated from a young woman in good health. CDR3s include the opening cysteine and the closing phenylalanine or tryptophan. D genes are given only for firm matches. The size entry is marked missing in some rows and otherwise reads once, few, many or a size class.

TRBV27	NA	TRBJ1-3	few	CASSPLGRDPSSGNTIYF	TGTGCCAGCAGCCCATTAGGCCGGGACCCTTCTTCTGGAAACACCATATATTTT
TRBV10-3	TRBD2	TRBJ2-7	many	CAISEPRLAGISGDEQYF	TGTGCCATCAGTGAGCCTCGACTAGCGGGTATATCTGGGGACGAGCAGTACTTC
TRBV6-5	NA	TRBJ2-6	many	CASSYEGSGANVLTF	TGTGCCAGCAGTTACGAGGGGTCTGGGGCCAACGTCCTGACTTTC
TRBV2	NA	TRBJ2-1	many	CASSEARGFF	TGTGCCAGCAGTGAAGCGCGAGGGTTCTTC
TRBV7-8	TRBD2	TRBJ2-2	NA	CASSGRSRGANTGELFF	TGTGCCAGCAGTGGTCGCAGTCGGGGGGCGAACACCGGGGAGCTGTTTTTT
TRBV6-1	NA	TRBJ2-7	few	CASSTLTGSSYEQYF	TGTGCCAGCAGTACCCTCACGGGGAGCTCCTACGAGCAGTACTTC
TRBV6-5	NA	TRBJ1-4	many	CASSYSDSFNEKLFF	TGTGCCAGCAGTTACTCGGACAGCTTTAATGAAAAACTGTTTTTT
TRBV10-1	NA	TRBJ2-3	few	CASSGGAVPDLDTQYF	TGCGCCAGCAGTGGGGGAGCAGTACCCGATTTAGATACGCAGTATTTT
TRBV18	NA	TRBJ1-1	NA	CASSPPGTGNTEAFF	TGTGCCAGCTCACCTCCCGGGACGGGGAACACTGAAGCTTTCTTT
TRBV20-1	NA	TRBJ2-7	few	CSASYTYYEQYF	TGCAGTGCTTCCTACACGTACTACGAGCAGTACTTC
TRBV4-1	NA	TRBJ2-1	NA	CAGSQDDSSYNEQFF	TGCGCCGGCAGCCAAGACGATAGTTCCTACAATGAGCAGTTCTTC
TRBV2	TRBD2	TRBJ2-1	many	CASSASSGSINEQFF	TGTGCCAGCAGTGCCTCTAGCGGGAGTATCAATGAGCAGTTCTTC
TRBV3-1	TRBD1	TRBJ1-3	NA	CASSQSRTGSGNTIYF	TGTGCCAGCAGCCAATCCCGGACAGGGTCTGGAAACACCATATATTTT
TRBV29-1	NA	TRBJ2-7	many	CSVEGLTDTYEQYF	TGCAGCGTTGAAGGACTTACGGACACCTACGAGCAGTACTTC
TRBV7-2	NA	TRBJ2-7	few	CASSSVWAYEQYF	TGTGCCAGCAGCTCCGTCTGGGCCTACGAGCAGTACTTC
TRBV19	NA	TRBJ1-4	many	CASTLKFPEKLFF	TGTGCCAGTACCCTAAAATTTCCCGAAAAACTGTTTTTT
TRBV25-1	TRBD1	TRBJ2-5	NA	CASSELGTAIETQYF	TGTGCCAGCAGTGAACTGGGGACAGCGATCGAGACCCAGTACTTC
TRBV20-1	NA	TRBJ2-7	few	CSAGTSGGRRPYEQYF	TGCAGTGCTGGGACATCCGGGGGAAGGAGGCCCTACGAGCAGTACTTC
TRBV7-9	TRBD2	TRBJ2-1	few	CASSPHGSGGSFEQFF	TGTGCCAGCAGCCCCCATGGTAGCGGGGGAAGCTTTGAGCAGTTCTTC
TRBV3-1	TRBD1	TRBJ2-1	NA	CASSQDGTGLYNEQFF	TGTGCCAGCAGCCAAGATGGGACAGGGTTATACAATGAGCAGTTCTTC
TRBV28	TRBD2	TRBJ2-5	few	CASSPLGLAKTQYF	TGTGCCAGCAGTCCGCTGGGACTAGCGAAGACCCAGTACTTC
TRBV29-1	NA	TRBJ1-3	NA	CSVVGDRTSGNTIYF	TGCAGCGTTGTAGGGGACCGAACTTCTGGAAACACCATATATTTT
TRBV5-4	NA	TRBJ2-3	few	CASSVPTEMADTQYF	TGTGCCAGCAGCGTTCCCACGGAGATGGCAGATACGCAGTATTTT
TRBV4-1	NA	TRBJ2-1	many	CASSLLLQGNEQFF	TGCGCCAGCAGCCTTCTATTACAGGGAAATGAGCAGTTCTTC
TRBV20-1	TRBD2	TRBJ2-7	few	CSAYRLAGVSYEQYF	TGCAGTGCTTATAGACTAGCGGGAGTATCCTACGAGCAGTACTTC
TRBV6-2/TRBV6-3	NA	TRBJ2-1	few	CASSPMSGPDEYEQFF	TGTGCCAGCAGCCCGATGAGCGGGCCCGACGAGTATGAGCAGTTCTTC
TRBV11-3	TRBD1	TRBJ2-7	NA	CASSFTGTGGFEQYF	TGTGCCAGCAGCTTTACCGGGACAGGGGGCTTCGAGCAGTACTTC
TRBV6-5	NA	TRBJ2-2	few	CASSYSRSSSNTGELFF	TGTGCCAGCAGTTACTCGCGGAGTAGCTCGAACACCGGGGAGCTGTTTTTT
TRBV4-1	TRBD1	TRBJ2-5	many	CASRPQGAVGFMETQYF	TGCGCCAGCAGGCCACAGGGGGCGGTTGGTTTCATGGAGACCCAGTACTTC
TRBV20-1	NA	TRBJ1-6	NA	CSATTRGGENNSPLHF	TGCAGTGCTACCACACGGGGGGGGGAAAATAATTCACCCCTCCACTTT
TRBV6-1	TRBD1	TRBJ1-5	many	CASSLTGMVQPQHF	TGTGCCAGCAGTCTGACAGGGATGGTCCAGCCCCAGCATTTT
TRBV20-1	TRBD2	TRBJ2-5	NA	CSARDPLARETGETQYF	TGCAGTGCTAGAGATCCCCTAGCGCGGGAGACGGGGGAGACCCAGTACTTC
TRBV20-1	NA	TRBJ1-2	many	CSAPKGGYTF	TGCAGTGCCCCCAAGGGTGGCTACACCTTC
TRBV20-1	NA	TRBJ2-1	many	CSARKTGNEQFF	TGCAGTGCTAGAAAAACAGGGAATGAGCAGTTCTTC
TRBV4-2	TRBD2	TRBJ2-1	NA	CASSGTGPEIAGGWNEQFF	TGTGCCAGCAGCGGGACCGGACCGGAAATAGCGGGAGGGTGGAATGAGCAGTTCTTC
TRBV5-1	TRBD2	TRBJ2-1	once	CASRGGGRESYNEQFF	TGCGCCAGCAGAGGCGGGGGGCGGGAGTCCTACAATGAGCAGTTCTTC